Shown below are 32 T cell receptor beta chains from a single sample sequenced in a study of T cells after yellow fever vaccination. TCRdb processed the 5' RACE reads anew with MiXCR; each CDR3 protein has one entry. This table has roughly 74,000 distinct CDR3 sequences, about 6.6% appearing once. The material was CD8+ T cells sorted from PBMCs, obtained 4 to 6 days after the first yellow fever vaccination. The receptors shown here come from a man between 18 and 35 years old who received the YFV17D yellow fever vaccine.

This clonotype was observed a handful of times. The V call is TRBV5-1, the J call TRBJ2-7; D remains ambiguous. With 0 bases removed from V and 0 bases from J, the gap between germline ends came to 7 bases. The V gene's germline CDR1 is SGHRS and CDR2 YFSETQ. The CDR3 is made up of 14 amino acids. The CDR3 reads CASSLDRSSYEQYF. The CDR3 coding sequence is TGCGCCAGCAGCTTGGACCGGAGCTCCTACGAGCAGTACTTC.

This rearrangement joins TRBV19 to TRBJ2-1; D is unresolved. Germline V gene data show CDR1 as LNHDA and CDR2 as SQIVND (reference sequence). The CDR3 is made up of 14 amino acids. V lost 3 bases to trimming and J lost 6 bases, with 12 bases between them. CDR3 in DNA: TGTGCCAGTAGTATCAGGAACAACGCCAATGAGCAGTTCTTC. Its translation: CASSIRNNANEQFF. Supplemented by reference TRBV19 and TRBJ2-1, the full variable domain reads DGGITQSPKYLFRKEGQNVTLSCEQNLNHDAMYWYRQDPGQGLRLIYYSQIVNDFQKGDIAEGYSVSREKKESFPLTVTSAQKNPTAFYLCASSIRNNANEQFFGPGTRLTVL.

The V call is TRBV20-1, the J call TRBJ1-5; 7 nucleotides line up with TRBD1. There are 17 residues in the CDR3. The J segment lost 3 bases and the V segment lost 2 bases, leaving 13 bases of the junction unmatched. Germline CDR1 is DFQATT and CDR2 is SNEGSKA (reference sequence). The CDR3 sequence: CSARTKDRPSPNQPQHF. CDR3 nucleotide sequence: TGCAGTGCTAGAACCAAGGACAGGCCTTCCCCCAATCAGCCCCAGCATTTT.

This clonotype was observed at least ten times. The V call is TRBV12-3 or TRBV12-4, the J call TRBJ1-2; D not certain. The ends were cut back, 7 bases at V and 6 bases at J, with 18 bases in the middle. This CDR3 is 14 amino acids long. CDR3 coding DNA: TGTGCCAGCACCACTTTGGGGTTCTCCAATGGCTACACCTTC. Translation gives CASTTLGFSNGYTF.

This clonotype has at least ten counts. The rearrangement joins TRBV20-1 to TRBJ2-1; D uncertain. The V gene's germline CDR1 is DFQATT and CDR2 SNEGSKA (reference sequence). The V gene lost 3 bases and the J gene lost 7 bases, with 13 bases spanning the gap. The CDR3 has 13 amino acids. As DNA, the CDR3 is TGCAGTGCTAGTCTTCCTCGGTGGAATGAGCAGTTCTTC. As protein: CSASLPRWNEQFF.

This chain joins TRBV23-1 and TRBJ2-1; the D is unclear. TRBV23-1 is sorted into the ORF group, with uncertain function. Trimming left V 7 bases short and J 9 bases short, with 13 bases between. The CDR3 totals 12 residues. CDR3: CASTGDRSEQFF. The CDR3 nucleotides read TGCGCCAGCACCGGAGATAGGTCTGAGCAGTTCTTC.

This clonotype has a count of ten or more. The rearrangement links TRBV7-9 to TRBJ2-3; TRBD2 agrees at 9 bases. The CDR3 consists of 18 residues. Germline loops: CDR1 SEHNR, CDR2 FQNEAQ (reference sequence). Unmatched junction bases numbered 14, after V lost 5 bases and J lost 2 bases. CDR3: CASSPSLAGDGITDTQYF. The CDR3 bases are TGTGCCAGCAGCCCTAGTTTAGCGGGGGACGGGATCACAGATACGCAGTATTTT.

This clonotype appeared many times. This rearrangement joins TRBV4-3 to TRBJ1-4; no reliable D call. The CDR3 is 15 amino acids. CDR1 LGHNA and CDR2 YSLEER come from the germline V gene. The V end was cut by 1 base, the J end by 4 bases, with 10 bases between. The CDR3 DNA is TGCGCCAGCAGCCAAGGAGGTTTTGGTAATGAAAAACTGTTTTTT. It codes for CASSQGGFGNEKLFF.

This clonotype was seen many times. V usage is TRBV7-9 and J usage is TRBJ1-2; D remains ambiguous. V gave up 3 bases and J gave up 7 bases, with 18 bases separating them. CDR3 length equals 15 residues. Germline V gene lookup returns CDR1 SEHNR and CDR2 FQNEAQ (reference sequence). Here the CDR3 DNA reads TGTGCCAGCAGCTTCCCTGTTTCCCAAAAGGGTGGCTACACCTTC. Translated, it gives CASSFPVSQKGGYTF.

This chain uses TRBV9 with TRBJ2-5; D may correspond to TRBD1 or TRBD2 (7 bases each). V lost 4 bases and J lost 4, with 17 bases in between. This CDR3 is built from 15 residues. Germline CDR1 SGDLS, CDR2 YYNGEE. In DNA form, the CDR3 reads TGTGCCAGCAGCCCAGGGGGGGGGCTCCGAGAGACCCAGTACTTC. Translated, it gives CASSPGGGLRETQYF.

The gene calls are TRBV9 and TRBJ2-1; 8 nucleotides match TRBD2. J was trimmed by 2 bases and V by 3 bases; bases with no gene match: 4. The CDR3 has 15 amino acids. The V gene's germline CDR1 is SGDLS and CDR2 YYNGEE. CDR3 amino acids: CASSDGGAPYNEQFF. The CDR3 nucleotides read TGTGCCAGCAGCGACGGGGGGGCCCCCTACAATGAGCAGTTCTTC.

Ten or more counts support this clonotype. This chain joins TRBV4-1 and TRBJ2-1; TRBD1 matches 9 bases. Per germline, CDR1 MGHRA and CDR2 YSYEKL. With 5 bases clipped from V and 10 bases from J, the junction kept 12 bases outside the gene matches. The CDR3 length is 15 residues. For the CDR3, the DNA is TGCGCCAGCAGCGTCCGGGACAGGGCTTTTGGAGAGCAGTTCTTC. Translation gives CASSVRDRAFGEQFF.

The J gene is TRBJ1-4, the V gene TRBV4-1; D remains ambiguous. The CDR3 is 12 residues long. The V gene's germline CDR1 is MGHRA and CDR2 YSYEKL. Trimming took off 2 bases at V and 5 bases at J, with 3 bases between the two ends. CDR3 DNA sequence: TGCGCCAGCAGCCAATTCAATGAAAAACTGTTTTTT. Protein sequence: CASSQFNEKLFF.

This clonotype was seen a few times. The genes are TRBV4-1 and TRBJ2-4; tentatively, D is TRBD2 (5 bases). The ends were cut back, 1 base at V and 3 bases at J, with 16 bases in the middle. Germline V gives CDR1 MGHRA, CDR2 YSYEKL. This CDR3 is 17 amino acids long. The CDR3 sequence: CASSQVVRENVKNIQYF. The CDR3 DNA sequence: TGCGCCAGCAGCCAAGTAGTAAGGGAGAATGTCAAAAACATTCAGTACTTC.

Comments on this clonotype: At one of its ends the junction is not consistent with the germline gene, which may arise from a read error. The CDR3 DNA reads as TGTGCCAGCAGTTTTGGAGGGACAGGGGAGGATTTT. Encoded protein: CASSFGGTGEDF. The rearrangement joins TRBV12-3 or TRBV12-4 to TRBJ1-4; 10 positions agree with TRBD1. The CDR3 has 12 residues.

The sample holds a few counts of this clonotype. This chain links TRBV4-3 with TRBJ2-5; D not certain. Trimming stripped 0 bases from V and 5 bases from J, with 7 bases between. The CDR3 totals 13 residues. The germline CDR1 and CDR2 sequences are LGHNA and YSLEER. The CDR3 nucleotides are TGCGCCAGCAGCCAAGATAACGCGGAGACCCAGTACTTC. It encodes CASSQDNAETQYF.

The chain is built from TRBV29-1 and TRBJ2-4; 9 bases agree with TRBD1. CDR3 length: 13 residues. Germline lookup yields CDR1 SQVTM and CDR2 ANQGSEA. V trimming: 7 bases; J trimming: 8 bases; junction bases outside the gene matches: 9. The CDR3 DNA sequence: TGCAGCGCCGTGACAGGGGGATTTGACATTCAGTACTTC. Its translation is CSAVTGGFDIQYF.

This clonotype was seen at least ten times. The rearrangement uses TRBV13 and TRBJ1-2; D uncertain. The CDR3 totals 14 residues. Trimming took off 6 bases at V and 4 bases at J, with 15 bases between the two ends. Per the germline V gene, CDR1 is PRHDT and CDR2 is FYEKMQ (reference sequence). Here the CDR3 reads CASSPLGAGYGYTF. In nucleotides, the CDR3 is TGTGCCAGCAGTCCACTCGGAGCTGGCTATGGCTACACCTTC.

This clonotype appeared a few times. The chain is built from TRBV27 and TRBJ2-2; TRBD2 might be the D (5 bases). With 5 bases removed from V and 0 bases from J, the gap between germline ends came to 13 bases. In germline, CDR1 is MNHEY, CDR2 SMNVEV (reference sequence). This CDR3 spans 16 amino acids. The CDR3 sequence: CASSTPGRANTGELFF. The CDR3 nucleotides are TGTGCCAGCAGTACCCCGGGAAGGGCGAACACCGGGGAGCTGTTTTTT.

This clonotype was counted many times. The chain links TRBV7-6 to TRBJ2-1; perhaps TRBD1 as D (5 bases). The CDR3 totals 16 residues. V lost 5 bases to trimming and J lost 3 bases, with 17 bases between them. Germline CDR1 reads SGHVS; CDR2 reads FNYEAQ. Here the CDR3 reads CASSPYSGYGYNEQFF. Here the CDR3 DNA reads TGTGCCAGCAGCCCGTACTCAGGGTACGGCTACAATGAGCAGTTCTTC.

This clonotype turned up a few times. The chain employs TRBV7-9 and TRBJ2-4, with 7 bases aligning to TRBD1. The CDR3 covers 15 residues. Germline trimming cut 2 bases from V and 3 bases from J; bases unmatched to any gene: 4. CDR1 and CDR2 (germline): SEHNR, FQNEAQ (reference sequence). CDR3 in DNA: TGTGCCAGCAGCTTAAGGGGGCAAGGCAAAAACATTCAGTACTTC. This sequence encodes CASSLRGQGKNIQYF.

This clonotype was seen ten or more times. The CDR3 coding sequence is TGTGCCGGCCGGGAGGGAGGGGGTACCTACGAGCAGTACGTC. Translation: CAGREGGGTYEQYV. The rearrangement joins TRBV27 to TRBJ2-7; 8 bases line up with TRBD2. The CDR3 has 14 amino acids. The V gene's germline CDR1 is MNHEY and CDR2 SMNVEV (reference sequence). V dropped 11 bases and J dropped 2; count of bases not matched to a gene: 11.

The chain employs TRBV7-9 and TRBJ2-7; 8 bases match TRBD1. The CDR3 extends over 16 amino acids. Germline V gives CDR1 SEHNR, CDR2 FQNEAQ (reference sequence). The trim removed 5 bases at V and 0 bases at J, leaving 9 bases unmatched. The CDR3 loop reads CASSGSRDRSSYEQYF. DNA of the CDR3: TGTGCCAGCAGCGGCTCTCGGGACAGGAGCTCCTACGAGCAGTACTTC.

This clonotype was detected many times. This rearrangement joins TRBV7-9 to TRBJ2-7, with D possibly being TRBD1 or TRBD2 (5 bases each). Germline CDR1 and CDR2: SEHNR and FQNEAQ (reference sequence). The length of the CDR3 is 14 residues. Trimming shortened V by 5 bases and J by 7 bases, and 18 bases separated the two germline ends. The CDR3 DNA reads as TGTGCCAGCAGCGACATCCGGGACCCCAGTGAGCAGTACTTC. The encoded protein is CASSDIRDPSEQYF.

This clonotype was seen at least ten times. V usage is TRBV15 and J usage is TRBJ2-2, with 8 bases lining up with TRBD1. V was clipped by 2 bases and J by 5 bases; unmatched bases: 10. CDR1 and CDR2 from the germline V gene are LNHNV and YYDKDF (reference sequence). The CDR3 is 17 amino acids. The DNA for the CDR3 is TGTGCCACCAGCAGACCCGAGACAGGGGAATTGACCGGGGAGCTGTTTTTT. Encoded protein: CATSRPETGELTGELFF.

This clonotype has a count of ten or more. The chain is built from TRBV3-1 and TRBJ1-6; 9 bases are a match to TRBD1. J lost 7 bases, V lost 4 bases, and 8 bases had no gene match. CDR1 and CDR2 (germline): LGHDT, YNNKEL (reference sequence). This CDR3 has 16 residues. The CDR3 coding sequence is TGTGCCAGCAGCCCGCCCCGGGACAGGGAGAATTCACCCCTCCACTTT. It codes for CASSPPRDRENSPLHF. The complete variable domain, with remaining parts taken from reference TRBV3-1 and TRBJ1-6, reads DTAVSQTPKYLVTQMGNDKSIKCEQNLGHDTMYWYKQDSKKFLKIMFSYNNKELIINETVPNRFSPKSPDKAHLNLHINSLELGDSAVYFCASSPPRDRENSPLHFGNGTRLTVT.

V is TRBV27 and J is TRBJ1-1; possibly TRBD1 for D (5 bases). This CDR3 region has 13 residues. V dropped 8 bases and J dropped 11 bases, with 21 bases sitting between them. Germline values: CDR1 MNHEY, CDR2 SMNVEV (reference sequence). For the CDR3, the DNA is TGTGCCAGCGGGGCCCTAGGACCGTCTGGGGCTTTCTTT. Translated, it gives CASGALGPSGAFF.

At least ten counts were recorded for this clonotype. The chain carries TRBV15 and TRBJ1-2; no clear D gene. The CDR3 totals 17 residues. Trimming left V 4 bases short and J 4 bases short, with 22 bases between. Germline assignment: CDR1 LNHNV and CDR2 YYDKDF (reference sequence). Written as DNA, the CDR3 is TGTGCCACCAGCACCGCGGACGGTCGGGCGTTCGGCTATGGCTACACCTTC. Protein product: CATSTADGRAFGYGYTF.

The chain recombines TRBV5-6 with TRBJ2-1; either TRBD1 or TRBD2 may supply D (6 bases each). CDR1 SGHDT and CDR2 YYEEEE come from the germline V gene. Trimming shortened V by 4 bases and J by 6 bases, and 23 bases separated the two germline ends. This CDR3 has 17 amino acids. In DNA, the CDR3 is TGTGCCAGCAGCCCGCTATGGGGGGCCGTTGCCCCCAATGAGCAGTTCTTC. This encodes CASSPLWGAVAPNEQFF.

This clonotype was counted a few times. The junction departs from germline at one end; a sequencing error may be responsible. The V gene is TRBV27, the J gene TRBJ1-4; no clear D. Germline loops: CDR1 MNHEY, CDR2 SMNVEV (reference sequence). This CDR3 is built from 16 residues. The CDR3 protein is CASSSRSGYTKEKLFF. The CDR3 DNA is TGTGCCAGCAGTTCCCGCTCCGGGTACACTAAGGAAAAACTGTTTTTT.

This clonotype was counted ten times or more. The V and J genes are TRBV9 and TRBJ2-1; D is unclear. In germline, CDR1 is SGDLS, CDR2 YYNGEE. V was clipped by 4 bases and J by 0 bases, with 5 bases between them. This CDR3 region has 13 residues. The CDR3, as DNA: TGTGCCAGCAGCCCAAGCTCCTACAATGAGCAGTTCTTC. Translating it yields CASSPSSYNEQFF.

About this clonotype itself: A much more abundant neighbour one base away suggests this may be a read error. This chain links TRBV6-2 or TRBV6-3 with TRBJ1-5; no clear D. This CDR3 spans 14 amino acids. Germline V gene lookup returns CDR1 MNHEY and CDR2 SVGEGT. With 8 bases removed from V and 5 bases from J, the gap between germline ends came to 16 bases. CDR3 in DNA: TGTGCCAGCGGCCTTCCAAGGTACGATCAGCCCCAGCATTTT. Its translation: CASGLPRYDQPQHF.